This TCR beta chain came from a study of human T cells and chemical hapten exposure. In the study overall: Minor pooled library volume differences mainly drove per-sample TCR yield variation.

Study-wide points: Expanded TCRs were compared with controls, and the expanded TCRs formed significantly more large CDR3 similarity clusters.

Germline CDR1 SGHKS, CDR2 YYEKEE (reference sequence). Unmatched junction bases numbered 7, after V lost 3 bases and J lost 2 bases. The CDR3 totals 16 residues. TCRdb fed the RACE reads into MiXCR, producing one record per CDR3 protein. The sample includes around 76,000 distinct CDR3 sequences, roughly 10% of them seen just once. Indicated time point: patch test 1, 2 weeks after DPC sensitization. Indicated treatment: therapeutic diphenylcyclopropenone sensitization with weekly scalp DPC. This clonotype appeared many times. Its target is not known. This material consisted of whole blood, taken in connection with sensitization to the hapten diphenylcyclopropenone (DPC). The clonotype originates from a woman between 55 and 75 years old with alopecia areata. Some clones in this sample may be carry-over from other donors' samples. The V and J genes are TRBV5-5 and TRBJ2-5; 10 nucleotides line up with TRBD2. The CDR3 loop is CASSSIPSGGQETQYF. Here the CDR3 DNA reads TGTGCCAGCAGCTCTATCCCTAGCGGGGGTCAAGAGACCCAGTACTTC.